Shown below are 11 T cell receptor beta chains from a single sample sequenced in a study of cytomegalovirus exposure and HLA in healthy donors. PCR amplification relied on 60 Vbeta primers (plus 13 Jbeta primers). Sequencing used immunoSEQ multiplex PCR; TCRdb keeps in-frame clones, though not all of them. The sample consists of 95,000 to 100,000 clones, around 76% of them appearing once. Sequencing was performed on PBMCs. The receptors originated from a human donor in good health.

The rearrangement uses TRBV2 and TRBJ1-6; D is ambiguous. CDR3 length equals 14 residues. V shed 4 bases and J shed 5 bases, with 9 bases lying between them. CDR1 and CDR2 from the germline V gene are SNHLY and FYNNEI. Written as DNA, the CDR3 is TGTGCCAGCAGTGTTACGAACAATAATTCACCCCTCCACTTT. Residues: CASSVTNNNSPLHF. The entire variable domain, with the rest obtained from reference TRBV2 and TRBJ1-6, is as follows: EPEVTQTPSHQVTQMGQEVILRCVPISNHLYFYWYRQILGQKVEFLVSFYNNEISEKSEIFDDQFSVERPDGSNFTLKIRSTKLEDSAMYFCASSVTNNNSPLHFGNGTRLTVT.

The V call is TRBV11-2, the J call TRBJ2-3, with TRBD1 matching 9 bases. V shed 5 bases, J shed 1 base, and the junction held 4 bases outside the gene matches. The CDR3 contains 15 residues. Germline V gene lookup returns CDR1 SGHAT and CDR2 FQNNGV. Written as DNA, the CDR3 is TGTGCCAGCAGCCCGGGACAGGGAGGCACAGATACGCAGTATTTT. The encoded protein is CASSPGQGGTDTQYF.

The CDR3 DNA reads TGTGCCTGGAGTGTACGAGCGGGACCGGGCGAGCAGTACTTC. Protein sequence: CAWSVRAGPGEQYF. The rearrangement links TRBV30 to TRBJ2-7; 7 positions agree with TRBD2. V was clipped by 0 bases and J by 6 bases; unmatched bases: 8. Germline V lookup: CDR1 GTSNPN, CDR2 SVGIG (reference sequence). There are 14 residues in the CDR3.

This chain joins TRBV4-1 and TRBJ2-1; 11 bases line up with TRBD2. Germline assignment: CDR1 MGHRA and CDR2 YSYEKL. V lost 4 bases and J lost 9; bases outside the gene matches: 8. The CDR3 runs to 15 residues. Here the CDR3 DNA reads TGCGCCAGCAGCCTTAGCGGGGGGGGCCTTGGTGAGCAGTTCTTC. It yields the protein CASSLSGGGLGEQFF.

CDR3 loop: CASRRWTSGSQACEQYF. DNA for the CDR3: TGTGCCAGCCGACGTTGGACTAGCGGGAGTCAGGCATGCGAGCAGTACTTC. This chain uses TRBV7-9 with TRBJ2-7, with 13 bases matching TRBD2. J was trimmed by 6 bases and V by 8 bases; bases with no gene match: 16. This CDR3 comprises 17 residues. Germline-derived CDR1 and CDR2 are SEHNR and FQNEAQ (reference sequence).

This clone was counted a single time. DNA for the CDR3: TGTGCCAGCGGTGCGCCGCTCGCCAGCGGGGGGTCCAATGAGCAGTTCTTC. Amino acids: CASGAPLASGGSNEQFF. The genes are TRBV2 and TRBJ2-1, with 9 bases that match TRBD2. The V segment lost 8 bases and the J segment 6 bases; nucleotides outside the gene matches: 17. The germline V gene encodes CDR1 SNHLY and CDR2 FYNNEI. This CDR3 is built from 17 residues.

V is TRBV10-2 and J is TRBJ2-7; D might be TRBD1 (6 bases). The germline V gene has CDR1 WSHSY and CDR2 SAAADI. The V end lost 0 bases, the J end lost 3 bases, and 12 bases lay between the germline ends. The CDR3 sequence is 15 residues long. CDR3 loop: CASSESIGGVYEQYF. Written as DNA, the CDR3 is TGCGCCAGCAGTGAGTCGATTGGGGGCGTCTACGAGCAGTACTTC.

The rearrangement links TRBV6-1 to TRBJ1-4; the D gene is possibly TRBD1 (6 bases). V was shortened by 4 bases and J by 8 bases, with 17 bases between the two germline ends. Germline CDR1 MNHNS, CDR2 SASEGT. This CDR3 contains 15 residues. CDR3 sequence (DNA): TGTGCCAGCAGTGTGGTGGGGGCGCCGCGCGAAAAACTGTTTTTT. Translating gives CASSVVGAPREKLFF.

The V gene is TRBV18, the J gene TRBJ2-5; possible D gene TRBD2, 5 bases. V lost 5 bases and J lost 5, with 12 bases in between. The germline V gene has CDR1 KGHSH and CDR2 LQKENI. The CDR3 totals 13 residues. For the CDR3, the DNA is TGTGCCAGCTCAACTAGGACTGTGGAGACCCAGTACTTC. Translation: CASSTRTVETQYF.

Here the CDR3 reads CSVVLGGSSGAHNEQFF. CDR3 DNA: TGCAGCGTTGTACTTGGTGGGTCTAGCGGGGCACACAATGAGCAGTTCTTC. The J gene is TRBJ2-1, the V gene TRBV29-1, with 9 bases aligning to TRBD2. This CDR3 spans 17 amino acids. Germline CDR1 SQVTM, CDR2 ANQGSEA. The junction had 15 bases not matched to a gene; V was cut back by 4 bases and J by 5 bases.

The chain is built from TRBV7-2 and TRBJ2-2, with D perhaps TRBD2 (5 bases). This CDR3 has 16 amino acids. Germline CDR1 is SGHTA and CDR2 is FQGNSA. The V and J ends lost 8 bases and 5 bases respectively, with 21 bases between them. This chain's CDR3 is CASVRTLGVATGELFF. The CDR3 nucleotides are TGTGCCAGCGTTCGAACGTTGGGAGTAGCGACCGGGGAGCTGTTTTTT.